What follows are 30 T cell receptor beta chains derived from one specimen sequenced in a study of beta chain features in type 1 diabetes. Expressed TCRB transcripts were sequenced because the entire RNA isolate underwent reverse transcription. TCRdb keeps only in-frame clones here, not all; method: immunoSEQ multiplex PCR. The top ten clones hold roughly 1% of a sample with about 290,000 clones, roughly 8% of them seen once. Sequencing was carried out using central memory CD4+ T cells from blood. The receptor set was obtained from a woman between 18 and 29 years old in good health.

The gene calls are TRBV6-5 and TRBJ1-1, with unresolved D. Trimming cost V 0 bases and J 1 base, with 6 bases left between them. Germline CDR1 is MNHEY and CDR2 is SVGAGI. This CDR3 spans 14 amino acids. CDR3 nucleotide sequence: TGTGCCAGCAGTTACTCGAGGAAGAACACTGAAGCTTTCTTT. Its translation is CASSYSRKNTEAFF.

This clone was recorded at least ten times. This chain connects TRBV25-1 to TRBJ1-6; the D gene is possibly TRBD1 (6 bases). Germline V lookup: CDR1 MGHDK, CDR2 SYGVNS. The CDR3 runs to 18 residues. The germline V and J ends were trimmed by 3 bases and 6 bases, with 21 bases remaining between them. The CDR3 DNA is TGTGCCAGCAGTGACCCGAGGGGGAACAGTCCGGCTAATTCACCCCTCCACTTT. Translating it yields CASSDPRGNSPANSPLHF.

This clone has a count of ten or more. This chain joins TRBV10-3 and TRBJ2-3, with no clear D. Germline values: CDR1 ENHRY, CDR2 SYGVKD. The V end was cut by 9 bases, the J end by 6 bases, with 19 bases between. This CDR3 contains 14 residues. CDR3: CAIGRSSSEDTQYF. The CDR3 region has the DNA TGTGCCATTGGTCGGTCGAGTAGTGAGGATACGCAGTATTTT.

This clone was seen at least ten times. This chain links TRBV28 with TRBJ2-3; D tentatively fits TRBD1 or TRBD2 (5 bases each). The CDR3 has 15 amino acids. Germline loops: CDR1 MDHEN, CDR2 SYDVKM. Trimming removed 3 bases at V and 0 bases at J, with 10 bases between. The CDR3 nucleotides read TGTGCCAGCAGTTTGGTGGGGGTCAGCACAGATACGCAGTATTTT. This codes for CASSLVGVSTDTQYF.

This chain joins TRBV10-3 and TRBJ1-5; 9 nucleotides line up with TRBD1. The V gene's germline CDR1 is ENHRY and CDR2 SYGVKD. CDR3 size: 15 residues. The trim removed 5 bases at V and 1 base at J, leaving 3 bases unmatched. CDR3: CAISPGTGSNQPQHF. The CDR3 DNA reads as TGTGCCATCAGTCCCGGGACAGGGAGCAATCAGCCCCAGCATTTT.

Only a few counts were recorded for this clone. V usage is TRBV7-9 and J usage is TRBJ1-1, with D hard to call. CDR3 length: 16 amino acids. Germline V gene sequence: CDR1 SEHNR, CDR2 FQNEAQ (reference sequence). V was trimmed by 5 bases and J by 2 bases, leaving 18 bases between them. As DNA, the CDR3 is TGTGCCAGCAGCCTTCGGACGGGTTGGGCCAACACTGAAGCTTTCTTT. It yields the protein CASSLRTGWANTEAFF.

This clone was seen many times. V is TRBV6-6 and J is TRBJ1-5; D is perhaps TRBD1 (6 bases). V lost 5 bases to trimming and J lost 5 bases, with 16 bases between them. CDR3 length: 15 amino acids. Germline V lookup: CDR1 MNHNY, CDR2 SVGAGI (reference sequence). CDR3 loop: CASSDPTGVDQPQHF. CDR3 coding DNA: TGTGCCAGCAGTGATCCGACAGGAGTTGATCAGCCCCAGCATTTT.

This clone was detected ten times or more. This chain joins TRBV2 and TRBJ1-4; the match to TRBD1 covers 11 bases. The CDR3 contains 12 residues. Germline CDR1 and CDR2: SNHLY and FYNNEI. V lost 11 bases and J lost 8; bases outside the gene matches: 4. Here the CDR3 DNA reads TGTGCCGGACAGGGGGCTGGCGAAAAACTGTTTTTT. Its translation is CAGQGAGEKLFF.

The chain recombines TRBV15 with TRBJ2-7; TRBD1 agrees at 9 bases. CDR3 length: 15 residues. Germline V CDR1 and CDR2: LNHNV, YYDKDF (reference sequence). The J segment lost 6 bases and the V segment lost 0 bases, leaving 6 bases of the junction unmatched. CDR3 residues: CATSRDWGTGIEQYF. The CDR3, as DNA: TGTGCCACCAGCAGAGATTGGGGGACAGGGATCGAGCAGTACTTC.

The table lists this clone with a few counts. The sample has other DNA sequences that encode this CDR3 too. The chain recombines TRBV18 with TRBJ1-2; D is unresolved. Germline V gene data show CDR1 as KGHSH and CDR2 as LQKENI. Trimming took off 3 bases at V and 6 bases at J, with 11 bases between the two ends. The CDR3 consists of 13 residues. CDR3 in amino acids: CASSPASGDGYTF. DNA for the CDR3: TGTGCCAGCTCACCTGCCTCGGGAGATGGCTACACCTTC.

This clone was observed a few times. The rearrangement links TRBV28 to TRBJ1-1; D gene ambiguous. Germline CDR1 is MDHEN and CDR2 is SYDVKM. The V and J ends lost 2 bases and 7 bases respectively, with 14 bases between them. The CDR3 has 14 amino acids. DNA of the CDR3: TGTGCCAGCAGTTTAGGGCATCTACGCGGTGAAGCTTTCTTT. This codes for CASSLGHLRGEAFF.

This clone was seen repeatedly, ten times or more. The chain is built from TRBV19 and TRBJ1-1; TRBD1 matches 9 bases. From germline, CDR1 is LNHDA and CDR2 SQIVND (reference sequence). This CDR3 region has 16 residues. V was pared by 8 bases and J by 1 base, with 11 bases of the junction left unmatched. CDR3 DNA: TGTGCCAGTTCCTCGGGACAGGGTGTGTCGAACACTGAAGCTTTCTTT. It codes for CASSSGQGVSNTEAFF.

The gene calls are TRBV4-2 and TRBJ1-1; 7 bases line up with TRBD1. Germline CDR1 LGHNA, CDR2 YNFKEQ. This CDR3 is built from 16 residues. J gave up 1 base and V 6 bases, and 11 bases lay outside the gene matches. CDR3 loop: CASSPAKGASNTEAFF. The CDR3 coding sequence is TGTGCCAGCAGTCCGGCGAAGGGGGCATCGAACACTGAAGCTTTCTTT.

Ten or more counts support this clone. J is TRBJ1-6 and V is TRBV2, with D maybe TRBD1 (6 bases). The V end lost 10 bases, the J end lost 7 bases, and 14 bases lay between the germline ends. Germline CDR1 is SNHLY and CDR2 is FYNNEI. This CDR3 is built from 13 residues. This CDR3 is CATEGERNSPLHF. The DNA for the CDR3 is TGTGCCACAGAGGGGGAGAGAAATTCACCCCTCCACTTT. Filled out from reference TRBV2 and TRBJ1-6, the complete variable domain reads EPEVTQTPSHQVTQMGQEVILRCVPISNHLYFYWYRQILGQKVEFLVSFYNNEISEKSEIFDDQFSVERPDGSNFTLKIRSTKLEDSAMYFCATEGERNSPLHFGNGTRLTVT.

This clone has just a few counts. This chain joins TRBV7-9 and TRBJ2-1, with D tentatively TRBD2 (6 bases). Per the germline V gene, CDR1 is SEHNR and CDR2 is FQNEAQ (reference sequence). V was clipped by 3 bases and J by 2 bases, with 17 bases between them. This CDR3 is built from 17 residues. This CDR3 is CASSLAMSGAAYNEQFF. The CDR3 DNA is TGTGCCAGCAGCTTGGCGATGTCGGGAGCCGCCTACAATGAGCAGTTCTTC.

The V gene is TRBV4-2, the J gene TRBJ1-4; D unclear. The V and J ends lost 4 bases and 5 bases respectively, with 20 bases between them. The CDR3 contains 17 residues. Germline values: CDR1 LGHNA, CDR2 YNFKEQ. CDR3 coding DNA: TGTGCCAGCAGCCCCCGGAGCACCGGGATCGGGAATGAAAAACTGTTTTTT. This encodes CASSPRSTGIGNEKLFF.

This chain uses TRBV5-1 with TRBJ2-3; 8 positions agree with TRBD1. This CDR3 region has 15 residues. V shed 4 bases, J shed 3 bases, and the junction held 7 bases outside the gene matches. The germline V gene encodes CDR1 SGHRS and CDR2 YFSETQ. The chain's CDR3 is CASSRGQGPTDTQYF. The CDR3 region has the DNA TGCGCCAGCAGCAGAGGACAGGGACCAACAGATACGCAGTATTTT.

This clone occurred a few times. The chain carries TRBV30 and TRBJ2-1; 7 bases fit TRBD2. Germline V CDR1 and CDR2: GTSNPN, SVGIG (reference sequence). This CDR3 comprises 14 residues. The V gene end was trimmed by 0 bases and the J gene end by 9 bases; junction bases not matched to a gene: 8. CDR3: CAWSVRWGGREQFF. CDR3 nucleotides: TGTGCCTGGAGTGTACGCTGGGGAGGGCGTGAGCAGTTCTTC. The variable domain in full, completed from reference TRBV30 and TRBJ2-1, reads SQTIHQWPATLVQPVGSPLSLECTVEGTSNPNLYWYRQAAGRGLQLLFYSVGIGQISSEVPQNLSASRPQDRQFILSSKKLLLSDSGFYLCAWSVRWGGREQFFGPGTRLTVL.

The V and J genes are TRBV9 and TRBJ2-5; D tentatively fits TRBD1 or TRBD2 (5 bases each). CDR3 length: 14 amino acids. Germline V gene data show CDR1 as SGDLS and CDR2 as YYNGEE. Trimming took off 4 bases at V and 3 bases at J, with 13 bases between the two ends. The CDR3 sequence: CASSPGVGEETQYF. For the CDR3, the DNA is TGTGCCAGCAGCCCAGGTGTGGGGGAAGAGACCCAGTACTTC.

This clone has just a few counts. CDR3 amino acids: CASSFVSGMNTEAFF. CDR3 bases: TGTGCCAGCAGCTTCGTCTCGGGGATGAACACTGAAGCTTTCTTT. The genes are TRBV7-9 and TRBJ1-1, with D hard to call. V lost 3 bases to trimming and J lost 0 bases, with 11 bases between them. Germline V gives CDR1 SEHNR, CDR2 FQNEAQ (reference sequence). There are 15 residues in the CDR3.

The gene calls are TRBV11-3 and TRBJ2-1; D not resolved. Germline values: CDR1 SGHNT, CDR2 YENEEA. Trimming removed 0 bases from V and 3 bases from J, with 3 bases in between. This CDR3 is built from 13 residues. CDR3 bases: TGTGCCAGCAGCTTAGAACTCTACAATGAGCAGTTCTTC. Translating gives CASSLELYNEQFF.

J is TRBJ2-3 and V is TRBV4-1, with D tentatively TRBD1 or TRBD2 (6 bases each). The CDR3 totals 15 residues. Germline loops: CDR1 MGHRA, CDR2 YSYEKL. V lost 0 bases and J 6 bases, leaving 13 bases between the germline ends. CDR3 residues: CASSQDGQGRDTQYF. CDR3 DNA: TGCGCCAGCAGCCAAGATGGGCAGGGGAGGGATACGCAGTATTTT.

This clone has a handful of counts. The chain recombines TRBV27 with TRBJ2-1, with 8 bases fitting TRBD2. V lost 5 bases, J lost 4 bases, and 10 bases stayed unmatched. CDR3 length: 16 residues. The germline CDR1 and CDR2 sequences are MNHEY and SMNVEV (reference sequence). The CDR3 DNA is TGTGCCAGCAGTCCCCCGGGACTAGTCCTTTACAATGAGCAGTTCTTC. Protein product: CASSPPGLVLYNEQFF.

The chain carries TRBV15 and TRBJ2-2, with a possible D match to TRBD2 (6 bases). Germline V gene sequence: CDR1 LNHNV, CDR2 YYDKDF (reference sequence). Trimming stripped 2 bases from V and 0 bases from J, with 13 bases between. CDR3 size: 17 residues. The CDR3 reads CATSRTLAPTNTGELFF. The CDR3 DNA follows: TGTGCCACCAGCAGAACTCTAGCGCCCACGAACACCGGGGAGCTGTTTTTT.

This clone was recorded a few times. The chain is built from TRBV4-3 and TRBJ2-5; D is unresolved. The V gene's germline CDR1 is LGHNA and CDR2 YSLEER. V gave up 1 base and J gave up 3 bases, with 18 bases separating them. The CDR3 loop spans 17 amino acids. The CDR3 reads CASSQGLRNWAEETQYF. The CDR3 DNA is TGCGCCAGCAGCCAAGGTTTACGTAACTGGGCAGAAGAGACCCAGTACTTC.

This clone was picked up a small number of times. CDR3 sequence: CASSPHAAGAFF. The DNA for the CDR3 is TGTGCCAGCTCTCCTCACGCCGCCGGAGCTTTCTTT. The V and J genes are TRBV28 and TRBJ1-1; D gene ambiguous. This CDR3 region has 12 residues. Germline V lookup: CDR1 MDHEN, CDR2 SYDVKM. V shed 8 bases and J shed 10 bases, with 17 bases lying between them.

This clone occurred a few times. J is TRBJ1-5 and V is TRBV7-2, with D perhaps matching TRBD1 (5 bases). There are 13 residues in the CDR3. Germline assignment: CDR1 SGHTA and CDR2 FQGNSA. The V and J ends lost 1 base and 4 bases respectively, with 5 bases between them. This CDR3 reads CASSLGQNQPQHF. CDR3 DNA sequence: TGTGCCAGCAGCTTAGGACAGAATCAGCCCCAGCATTTT.

This chain joins TRBV7-3 and TRBJ2-6; possibly TRBD1 or TRBD2 for D (7 bases each). The V gene's germline CDR1 is SGHTA and CDR2 FQGTGA. This CDR3 has 16 amino acids. The ends were cut back, 5 bases at V and 2 bases at J, with 13 bases in the middle. The DNA of the CDR3 is TGTGCCAGCAGCCCCCAGGGGGGGCCTGGGGCCAACGTCCTGACTTTC. Its protein product is CASSPQGGPGANVLTF. Supplemented by reference TRBV7-3 and TRBJ2-6, the full variable domain reads GAGVSQTPSNKVTEKGKYVELRCDPISGHTALYWYRQSLGQGPEFLIYFQGTGAADDSGLPNDRFFAVRPEGSVSTLKIQRTERGDSAVYLCASSPQGGPGANVLTFGAGSRLTVL.

A few counts support this clone. The chain is built from TRBV7-3 and TRBJ2-5, with 10 bases identical to TRBD1. V gave up 5 bases and J gave up 4 bases; unmatched junction bases: 10. CDR1 and CDR2 from the germline V gene are SGHTA and FQGTGA. There are 16 residues in the CDR3. In DNA, the CDR3 is TGTGCCAGCAGCGTTACCGGGACAGGGGTGTCAGAGACCCAGTACTTC. Its translation: CASSVTGTGVSETQYF.

The genes are TRBV6-6 and TRBJ1-5, with TRBD1 matching 7 bases. The CDR3 has 16 residues. CDR1 and CDR2 (germline): MNHNY, SVGAGI (reference sequence). V lost 5 bases and J lost 0; bases outside the gene matches: 7. CDR3 nucleotide sequence: TGTGCCAGCAGTGGAGGGACAGTGTATAGCAATCAGCCCCAGCATTTT. It specifies CASSGGTVYSNQPQHF.